This T cell receptor beta chain was observed in a study of T cell responses to AZD1222 COVID-19 vaccine. Whole-study findings and limits: An increase in Spike-specific TCR breadth and depth was observed after two AZD1222 doses. Baseline serology detected seropositivity in only six or seven AZD1222 recipients.

Sequencing used immunoSEQ multiplex PCR; TCRdb keeps in-frame clones, though not all of them. The data contain some 86,000 clones, more than 70% of them singletons. The sample holds a few counts of this clone. Its antigen is still unknown. This CDR3 has 14 amino acids. V lost 2 bases and J 3 bases, leaving 8 bases between the germline ends. In germline, CDR1 is SNHLY, CDR2 FYNNEI. The material sequenced was peripheral blood, taken 28 days after the second AZD1222 dose. The source is an adult who received the AZD1222 COVID-19 vaccine. The chain combines TRBV2 with TRBJ1-5; tentatively, D is TRBD1 (5 bases). In nucleotides, the CDR3 is TGTGCCAGCAGTGAAATACAGGTCAATCAGCCCCAGCATTTT. It specifies CASSEIQVNQPQHF.